The next 25 T cell receptor beta chains were all read from a single sample in a study of blood T cell repertoires in COVID-19. Data came from immunoSEQ multiplex PCR; TCRdb stores just in-frame clones and leaves some out. The sample carries 200,000 to 300,000 clones, 70% to 90% recorded once. Sequencing was done on a sample of peripheral blood. The receptors were sampled from a woman in her fifties or sixties with acute or convalescent COVID-19.

This clone was detected once. V and J are TRBV28 and TRBJ2-7, with TRBD1 matching 7 bases. J gave up 4 bases and V 6 bases, and 6 bases lay outside the gene matches. Germline assignment: CDR1 MDHEN and CDR2 SYDVKM. The CDR3 covers 13 residues. CDR3 coding DNA: TGTGCCAGCAGCAGAAAACAGGGGTACGAGCAGTACTTC. Protein: CASSRKQGYEQYF.

The chain employs TRBV6-5 and TRBJ2-7; D unresolved. V was shortened by 4 bases and J by 3 bases, with 13 bases between the two germline ends. Germline assignment: CDR1 MNHEY and CDR2 SVGAGI. CDR3 size: 14 residues. The CDR3: CASSSYYMNYEQYF. The CDR3 DNA reads as TGTGCCAGCAGTTCGTACTATATGAACTACGAGCAGTACTTC.

The genes are TRBV4-2 and TRBJ2-2, with a weak D call TRBD2 (5 bases). Trimming took 1 base from V and 0 from J, leaving 6 bases between them. Germline values: CDR1 LGHNA, CDR2 YNFKEQ. This CDR3 is 15 amino acids long. The CDR3, as DNA: TGTGCCAGCAGCCAAGGGCGGGCGAACACCGGGGAGCTGTTTTTT. This sequence encodes CASSQGRANTGELFF.

V usage is TRBV10-2 and J usage is TRBJ2-7; D perhaps matches TRBD2 (6 bases). Per germline, CDR1 WSHSY and CDR2 SAAADI. The length of the CDR3 is 15 residues. V lost 9 bases and J 2 bases, leaving 20 bases between the germline ends. This CDR3 is CASSDPGLGTYEQYF. The CDR3 region has the DNA TGCGCCAGTAGCGATCCGGGACTGGGTACCTACGAGCAGTACTTC.

This rearrangement joins TRBV5-6 to TRBJ2-2, with no clear D. Trimming took off 4 bases at V and 6 bases at J, with 16 bases between the two ends. Germline-derived CDR1 and CDR2 are SGHDT and YYEEEE. The CDR3 sequence is 15 residues long. This chain's CDR3 is CASSPAGSVAGELFF. In DNA, the CDR3 is TGTGCCAGCAGCCCGGCCGGGTCCGTAGCCGGGGAGCTGTTTTTT.

The rearrangement joins TRBV29-1 to TRBJ1-1; weak D call: TRBD1 (6 bases). This CDR3 contains 13 residues. The ends were cut back, 6 bases at V and 5 bases at J, with 16 bases in the middle. Per germline, CDR1 SQVTM and CDR2 ANQGSEA. The CDR3 DNA reads TGCAGCGTCGCATCACAGGGTTGGACTGAAGCTTTCTTT. Amino acids: CSVASQGWTEAFF.

The chain uses TRBV28 and TRBJ2-7; perhaps TRBD1 as D (8 bases). The CDR3 has 18 amino acids. Germline CDR1 reads MDHEN; CDR2 reads SYDVKM. V lost 1 base, J lost 2 bases, and 21 bases lay in between. CDR3 nucleotide sequence: TGTGCCAGCAGTTTATTTTACAGGGGGGGGATGATCGCCTACGAGCAGTACTTC. This sequence encodes CASSLFYRGGMIAYEQYF.

The chain joins TRBV28 to TRBJ1-1, with 10 bases identical to TRBD1. V lost 5 bases to trimming and J lost 4 bases; unmatched junction nucleotides: 1. Germline CDR1 reads MDHEN; CDR2 reads SYDVKM. The CDR3 covers 13 residues. Here the CDR3 reads CASSRTGGTEAFF. The CDR3 nucleotides read TGTGCCAGCAGTAGGACAGGGGGCACTGAAGCTTTCTTT.

The chain combines TRBV5-1 with TRBJ1-2; possible D gene TRBD1, 5 bases. The CDR3 spans 15 residues. CDR1 and CDR2 from the germline V gene are SGHRS and YFSETQ. The germline V and J ends were trimmed by 0 bases and 5 bases, with 14 bases remaining between them. CDR3 region: CASSLAAGPEYGYTF. In DNA form, the CDR3 reads TGCGCCAGCAGCTTGGCCGCGGGGCCAGAATATGGCTACACCTTC.

The V call is TRBV6-5, the J call TRBJ1-2; tentatively, D is TRBD1 (6 bases). V gave up 4 bases and J gave up 8 bases, with 14 bases separating them. This CDR3 is built from 13 residues. Germline CDR1 reads MNHEY; CDR2 reads SVGAGI. Written as DNA, the CDR3 is TGTGCCAGCAGTTTCGGCACAGGGAGCGGCTACACCTTC. Its translation is CASSFGTGSGYTF.

The chain uses TRBV9 and TRBJ1-6, with D possibly matching TRBD1 (6 bases). This CDR3 is built from 16 residues. Germline V gene lookup returns CDR1 SGDLS and CDR2 YYNGEE. The V end lost 0 bases, the J end lost 10 bases, and 17 bases lay between the germline ends. Written as DNA, the CDR3 is TGTGCCAGCAGCGTAGGGGGTCGGGACATGGGGTCACCCCTCCACTTT. As protein: CASSVGGRDMGSPLHF.

V usage is TRBV27 and J usage is TRBJ2-7; TRBD2 agrees at 10 bases. Trimming removed 5 bases from V and 9 bases from J; junction bases left unmatched: 10. CDR1 is MNHEY and CDR2 is SMNVEV in the germline V gene (reference sequence). The CDR3 length is 14 residues. This CDR3 is CASSRSGRGKWQYF. CDR3 DNA: TGTGCCAGCAGTCGGAGCGGGAGGGGAAAGTGGCAGTACTTC.

The chain links TRBV5-1 to TRBJ1-1, with a weak D call TRBD1 (6 bases). In germline, CDR1 is SGHRS, CDR2 YFSETQ. The CDR3 runs 14 residues. With 2 bases removed from V and 1 base from J, the gap between germline ends came to 9 bases. The CDR3 loop is CASSFPDRNTEAFF. In nucleotides, the CDR3 is TGCGCCAGCAGCTTCCCGGACAGGAACACTGAAGCTTTCTTT.

The chain combines TRBV19 with TRBJ2-3, with 9 bases fitting TRBD2. Per the germline V gene, CDR1 is LNHDA and CDR2 is SQIVND (reference sequence). The CDR3 is 15 amino acids. Losses at the gene ends were 6 bases for V and 0 bases for J; bases not matched to a gene: 4. The CDR3 DNA follows: TGTGCCAGTAGGACCGGGACTAGCAGCACAGATACGCAGTATTTT. It specifies CASRTGTSSTDTQYF. Complete variable domain (other parts from reference TRBV19 and TRBJ2-3): DGGITQSPKYLFRKEGQNVTLSCEQNLNHDAMYWYRQDPGQGLRLIYYSQIVNDFQKGDIAEGYSVSREKKESFPLTVTSAQKNPTAFYLCASRTGTSSTDTQYFGPGTRLTVL.

This sequence joins TRBV2 and TRBJ2-7, with 7 bases lining up with TRBD2. Germline trimming cut 4 bases from V and 4 bases from J; bases unmatched to any gene: 7. Germline assignment: CDR1 SNHLY and CDR2 FYNNEI. CDR3 length equals 14 residues. The CDR3 protein is CASSVSVGGYEQYF. CDR3 sequence (DNA): TGTGCCAGCAGTGTAAGCGTGGGGGGGTACGAGCAGTACTTC. Full variable domain (outside the CDR3, taken from reference TRBV2 and TRBJ2-7): EPEVTQTPSHQVTQMGQEVILRCVPISNHLYFYWYRQILGQKVEFLVSFYNNEISEKSEIFDDQFSVERPDGSNFTLKIRSTKLEDSAMYFCASSVSVGGYEQYFGPGTRLTVT.

V usage is TRBV2 and J usage is TRBJ1-5, with 9 positions matching TRBD1. The germline V gene encodes CDR1 SNHLY and CDR2 FYNNEI. With V trimmed by 3 bases and J by 4 bases, 7 bases remained unmatched. There are 16 residues in the CDR3. The CDR3, as DNA: TGTGCCAGCAGTGATTCCACAGGGGGCCTTAATCAGCCCCAGCATTTT. This translates into CASSDSTGGLNQPQHF.

The J gene is TRBJ1-1, the V gene TRBV2; D gene unclear. V dropped 8 bases and J dropped 6 bases, with 19 bases sitting between them. CDR1 and CDR2 (germline): SNHLY, FYNNEI. This CDR3 spans 14 amino acids. Written as DNA, the CDR3 is TGTGCCAGCGGCACAAATTTTCTCCCCTCTGAAGCTTTCTTT. Amino acids: CASGTNFLPSEAFF.

The chain is built from TRBV2 and TRBJ2-7; the match to TRBD1 covers 7 bases. CDR1 and CDR2 from the germline V gene are SNHLY and FYNNEI. Unmatched junction bases numbered 9, after V lost 7 bases and J lost 0 bases. CDR3 length: 15 amino acids. This chain's CDR3 is CASTLSWDSSYEQYF. CDR3 sequence (DNA): TGTGCCAGCACCCTTAGTTGGGACAGCTCCTACGAGCAGTACTTC.

This sequence joins TRBV9 and TRBJ2-3; TRBD2 might be the D (5 bases). Trimming removed 6 bases at V and 0 bases at J, with 8 bases between. The CDR3 totals 13 residues. CDR1 is SGDLS, CDR2 YYNGEE, per germline. Here the CDR3 DNA reads TGTGCCAGCAAACGGGGAAGCACAGATACGCAGTATTTT. As protein: CASKRGSTDTQYF.

This clone was detected once. This chain connects TRBV5-1 to TRBJ2-3; D is possibly TRBD2 (6 bases). V was cut by 1 base and J by 4 bases, with 13 bases left in between. The CDR3 is made up of 15 amino acids. The germline CDR1 and CDR2 sequences are SGHRS and YFSETQ. CDR3: CASSLSGGTPDTQYF. The CDR3 DNA is TGCGCCAGCAGCTTGTCCGGCGGGACCCCAGATACGCAGTATTTT. Together with reference TRBV5-1 and TRBJ2-3, the CDR3 gives the full variable domain: KAGVTQTPRYLIKTRGQQVTLSCSPISGHRSVSWYQQTPGQGLQFLFEYFSETQRNKGNFPGRFSGRQFSNSRSEMNVSTLELGDSALYLCASSLSGGTPDTQYFGPGTRLTVL.

This chain links TRBV4-3 with TRBJ2-1, with 7 bases that match TRBD2. The CDR3 is 21 residues long. From germline, CDR1 is LGHNA and CDR2 YSLEER. Trimming cost V 0 bases and J 10 bases; bases outside gene matches: 27. The CDR3 DNA reads TGCGCCAGCAGCCAAGATCGGTTGGCGGGTCGAGCGGGATTCATTAATGGAGAGCAGTTCTTC. Translated, it gives CASSQDRLAGRAGFINGEQFF.

V is TRBV12-5 and J is TRBJ1-1, with a tentative D call TRBD1 (6 bases). Germline CDR1 LGHNT, CDR2 FRNRAP. Trimming removed 7 bases from V and 0 bases from J, with 15 bases in between. This CDR3 is built from 15 residues. The CDR3 DNA follows: TGTGCTAGTGTCAAGGACAGTGCCATGAACACTGAAGCTTTCTTT. Translated, it gives CASVKDSAMNTEAFF. Combining the CDR3 with reference TRBV12-5 and TRBJ1-1 gives the whole variable domain DARVTQTPRHKVTEMGQEVTMRCQPILGHNTVFWYRQTMMQGLELLAYFRNRAPLDDSGMPKDRFSAEMPDATLATLKIQPSEPRDSAVYFCASVKDSAMNTEAFFGQGTRLTVV.

The chain is built from TRBV6-5 and TRBJ2-3; TRBD1 is a possible D gene (5 bases). V was trimmed by 7 bases and J by 0 bases, leaving 11 bases between them. CDR1 is MNHEY, CDR2 SVGAGI, per germline. The CDR3 length is 14 residues. In DNA form, the CDR3 reads TGTGCCAGCACTTCAGGGATCAGCACAGATACGCAGTATTTT. Protein: CASTSGISTDTQYF.

The CDR3 sequence is CASSLFGGSRLNTQYF. In DNA form, the CDR3 reads TGCGCCAGCAGCTTGTTTGGGGGCTCTCGATTAAATACGCAGTATTTT. The chain has TRBV5-1 and TRBJ2-3, with D possibly matching TRBD1 (6 bases). The CDR3 totals 16 residues. CDR1 and CDR2 (germline): SGHRS, YFSETQ. With 1 base removed from V and 7 bases from J, the gap between germline ends came to 19 bases.

The chain recombines TRBV7-2 with TRBJ2-1, with 9 bases lining up with TRBD2. Looked up from germline, CDR1 is SGHTA and CDR2 is FQGNSA. J was trimmed by 8 bases and V by 7 bases; bases with no gene match: 12. This CDR3 comprises 15 residues. DNA of the CDR3: TGTGCCAGCACAAATAGGGTAGCGGGAGTTCATGAGCAGTTCTTC. It codes for CASTNRVAGVHEQFF.